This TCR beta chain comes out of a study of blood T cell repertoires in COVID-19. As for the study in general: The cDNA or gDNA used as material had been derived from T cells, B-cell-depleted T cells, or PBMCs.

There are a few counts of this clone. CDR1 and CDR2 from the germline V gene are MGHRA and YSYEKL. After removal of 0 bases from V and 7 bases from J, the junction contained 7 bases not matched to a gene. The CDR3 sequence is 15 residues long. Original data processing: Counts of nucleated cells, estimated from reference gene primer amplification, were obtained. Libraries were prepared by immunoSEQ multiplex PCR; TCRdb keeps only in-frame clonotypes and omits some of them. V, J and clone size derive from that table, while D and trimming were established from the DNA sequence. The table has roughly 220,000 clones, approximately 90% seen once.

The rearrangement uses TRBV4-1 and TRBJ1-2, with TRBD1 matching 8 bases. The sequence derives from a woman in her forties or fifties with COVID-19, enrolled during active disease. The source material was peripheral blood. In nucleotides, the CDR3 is TGCGCCAGCAGCCAAGATGAGCAGGGGGCGATTGGCTACACCTTC. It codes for CASSQDEQGAIGYTF.